The clone carrying this T cell receptor (beta chain) was seen just once. The antigen is not known. The CDR3 is 13 residues long. Between the trimmed V and J ends, which lost 7 bases and 4 bases, there was a span of 13 bases. This entry belongs to a study of early T cells in non-severe SARS-CoV-2 infection. Study overall: Unpaired chains resulted from sequencing bulk RNA of unsorted whole blood.

Study-wide findings and caveats: VDJdb matches were skewed toward anti-spike CD8 T cell responses.

As part of library construction, unique molecular identifiers were attached to individual cDNA molecules. TCRdb re-analysed the 5' RACE reads in MiXCR, keeping a single row per CDR3 protein. In the table there are over 50,000 distinct CDR3 sequences, around 12% of which are singletons. The chain recombines TRBV12-3 or TRBV12-4 with TRBJ1-2; D unresolved. The sequencing input was whole blood. The source of this sequence is an adult who was a healthcare worker with PCR-confirmed SARS-CoV-2 infection or an uninfected control (not recorded which). CDR3 DNA: TGTGCCAGCACAACCCACACTCGCTATGGCTACACCTTC. Translation gives CASTTHTRYGYTF.